The T cell receptor beta chain under discussion was sequenced for a study of blood T cell repertoires in COVID-19. Overall study context: COVID-19 samples collected from the United States, Italy and Spain covered acute and convalescent phases. PBMCs, B-cell-depleted T cells, or T cells were the source of the cDNA or gDNA that made up the material.

In the source study's methods: Amplification of reference gene primers provided the estimated nucleated cell counts. Clones were sequenced by immunoSEQ multiplex PCR, and TCRdb holds only the in-frame ones, with some missing. The V and J calls and the clone size are those of that table, but D and trimming were determined from the DNA. This table has about 220,000 clones, roughly 85% appearing once. The V gene end was trimmed by 5 bases and the J gene end by 3 bases; junction bases not matched to a gene: 5. The CDR3 contains 14 residues. Per the germline V gene, CDR1 is MNHEY and CDR2 is SVGAGI. The TCR sequence derives from a woman over 75 with acute or convalescent COVID-19. Sequencing was done on a sample of peripheral blood. The chain links TRBV6-5 to TRBJ1-1, with 8 bases identical to TRBD1. CDR3 nucleotides: TGTGCCAGCAGTACAGGGGGTATTGACACTGAAGCTTTCTTT. As protein: CASSTGGIDTEAFF.